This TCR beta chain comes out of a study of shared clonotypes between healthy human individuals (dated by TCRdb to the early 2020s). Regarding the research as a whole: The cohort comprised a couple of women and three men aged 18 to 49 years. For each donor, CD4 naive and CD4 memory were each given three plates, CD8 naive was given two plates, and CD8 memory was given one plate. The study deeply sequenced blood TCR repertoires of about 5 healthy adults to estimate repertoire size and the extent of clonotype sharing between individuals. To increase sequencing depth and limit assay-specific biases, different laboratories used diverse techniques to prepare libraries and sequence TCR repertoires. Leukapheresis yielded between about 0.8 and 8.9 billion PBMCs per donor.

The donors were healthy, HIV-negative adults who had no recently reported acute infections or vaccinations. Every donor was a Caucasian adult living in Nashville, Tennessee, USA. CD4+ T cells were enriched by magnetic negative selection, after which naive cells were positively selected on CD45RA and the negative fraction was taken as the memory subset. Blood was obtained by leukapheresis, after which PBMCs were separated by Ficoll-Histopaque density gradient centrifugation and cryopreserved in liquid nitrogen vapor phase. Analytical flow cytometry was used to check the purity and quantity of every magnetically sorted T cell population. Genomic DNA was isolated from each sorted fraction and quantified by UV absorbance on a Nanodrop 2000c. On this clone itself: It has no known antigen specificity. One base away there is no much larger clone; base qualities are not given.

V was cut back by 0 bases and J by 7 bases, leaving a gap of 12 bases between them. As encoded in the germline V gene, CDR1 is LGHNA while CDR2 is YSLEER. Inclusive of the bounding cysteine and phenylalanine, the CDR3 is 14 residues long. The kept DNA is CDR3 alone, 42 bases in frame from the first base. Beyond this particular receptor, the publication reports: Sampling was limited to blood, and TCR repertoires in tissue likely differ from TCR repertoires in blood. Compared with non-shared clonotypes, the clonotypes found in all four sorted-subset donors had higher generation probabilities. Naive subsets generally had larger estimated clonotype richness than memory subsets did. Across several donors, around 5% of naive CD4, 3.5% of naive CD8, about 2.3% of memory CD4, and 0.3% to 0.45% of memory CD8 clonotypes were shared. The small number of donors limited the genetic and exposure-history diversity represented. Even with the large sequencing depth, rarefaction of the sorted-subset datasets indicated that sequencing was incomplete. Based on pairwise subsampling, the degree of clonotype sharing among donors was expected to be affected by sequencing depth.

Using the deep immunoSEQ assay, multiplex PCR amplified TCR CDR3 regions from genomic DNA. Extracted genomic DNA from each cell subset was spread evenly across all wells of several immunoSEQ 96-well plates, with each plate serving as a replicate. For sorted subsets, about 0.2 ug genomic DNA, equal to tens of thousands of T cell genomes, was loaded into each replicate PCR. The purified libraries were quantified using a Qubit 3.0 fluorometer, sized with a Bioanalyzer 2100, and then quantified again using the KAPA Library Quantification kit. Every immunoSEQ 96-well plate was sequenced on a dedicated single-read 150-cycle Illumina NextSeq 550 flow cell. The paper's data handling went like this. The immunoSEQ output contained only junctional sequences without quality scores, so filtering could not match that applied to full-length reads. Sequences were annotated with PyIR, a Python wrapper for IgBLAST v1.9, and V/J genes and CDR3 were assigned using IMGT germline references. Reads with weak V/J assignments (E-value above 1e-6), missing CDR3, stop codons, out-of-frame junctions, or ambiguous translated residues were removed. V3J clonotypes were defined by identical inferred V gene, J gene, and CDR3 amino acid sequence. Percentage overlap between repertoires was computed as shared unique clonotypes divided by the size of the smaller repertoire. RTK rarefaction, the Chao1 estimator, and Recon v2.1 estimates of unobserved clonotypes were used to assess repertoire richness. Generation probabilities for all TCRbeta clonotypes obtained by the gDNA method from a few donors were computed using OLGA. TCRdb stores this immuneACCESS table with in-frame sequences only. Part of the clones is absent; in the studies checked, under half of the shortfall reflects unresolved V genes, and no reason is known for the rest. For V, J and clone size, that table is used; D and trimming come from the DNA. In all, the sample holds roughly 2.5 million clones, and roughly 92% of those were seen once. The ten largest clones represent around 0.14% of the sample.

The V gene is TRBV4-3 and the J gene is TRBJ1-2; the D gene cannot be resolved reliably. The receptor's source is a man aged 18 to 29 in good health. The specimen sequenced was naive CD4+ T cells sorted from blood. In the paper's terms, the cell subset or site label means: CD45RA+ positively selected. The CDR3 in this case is CASSQESRATGYTF. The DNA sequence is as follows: TGCGCCAGCAGCCAAGAGTCCCGGGCGACTGGCTACACCTTC.